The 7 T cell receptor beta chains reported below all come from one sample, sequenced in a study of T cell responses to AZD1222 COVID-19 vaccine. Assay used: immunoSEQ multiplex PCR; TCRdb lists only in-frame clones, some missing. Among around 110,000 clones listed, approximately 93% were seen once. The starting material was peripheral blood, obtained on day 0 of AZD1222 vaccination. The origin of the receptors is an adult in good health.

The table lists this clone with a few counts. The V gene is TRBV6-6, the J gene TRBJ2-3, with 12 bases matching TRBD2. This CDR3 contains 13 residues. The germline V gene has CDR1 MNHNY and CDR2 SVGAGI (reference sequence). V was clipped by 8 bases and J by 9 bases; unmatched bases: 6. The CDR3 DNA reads TGTGCCAGCCGGACTAGCGGGATCGAGACGCAGTATTTT. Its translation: CASRTSGIETQYF.

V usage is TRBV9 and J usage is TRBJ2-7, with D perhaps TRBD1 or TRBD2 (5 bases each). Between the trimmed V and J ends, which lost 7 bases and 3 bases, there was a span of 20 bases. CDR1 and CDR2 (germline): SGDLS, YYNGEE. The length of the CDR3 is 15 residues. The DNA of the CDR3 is TGTGCCAGCGGGTCGGGAATCGGGACCGGCTACGAGCAGTACTTC. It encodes CASGSGIGTGYEQYF.

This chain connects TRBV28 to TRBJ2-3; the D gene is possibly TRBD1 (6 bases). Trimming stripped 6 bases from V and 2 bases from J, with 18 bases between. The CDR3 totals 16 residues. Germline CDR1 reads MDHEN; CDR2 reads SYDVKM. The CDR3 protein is CASSPVGRGFTDTQYF. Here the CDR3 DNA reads TGTGCCAGCAGCCCTGTCGGCAGGGGATTCACAGATACGCAGTATTTT.

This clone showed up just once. CDR3 bases: TGCGCCAGCAGGAGGATGAGTACTGAAGCTTTCTTT. Translating it yields CASRRMSTEAFF. The chain is built from TRBV10-2 and TRBJ1-1, with D uncertain. The germline V gene encodes CDR1 WSHSY and CDR2 SAAADI. V lost 6 bases to trimming and J lost 5 bases, with 10 bases between them. The CDR3 runs to 12 residues.

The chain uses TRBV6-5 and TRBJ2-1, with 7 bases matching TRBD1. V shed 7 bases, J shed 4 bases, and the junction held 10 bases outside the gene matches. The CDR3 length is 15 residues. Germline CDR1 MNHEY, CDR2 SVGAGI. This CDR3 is CASNNRGTLYNEQFF. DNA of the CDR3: TGTGCCAGCAACAACAGGGGTACCCTATACAATGAGCAGTTCTTC.

The CDR3 here is CASSLKIGVTSETQYF. CDR3 nucleotide sequence: TGTGCCAGCAGCTTAAAAATCGGGGTTACGTCAGAGACCCAGTACTTC. The rearrangement joins TRBV7-6 to TRBJ2-5, with D possibly TRBD2 on 5 matching bases. V lost 2 bases to trimming and J lost 4 bases, with 17 bases between them. Germline lookup yields CDR1 SGHVS and CDR2 FNYEAQ. The CDR3 spans 16 residues.

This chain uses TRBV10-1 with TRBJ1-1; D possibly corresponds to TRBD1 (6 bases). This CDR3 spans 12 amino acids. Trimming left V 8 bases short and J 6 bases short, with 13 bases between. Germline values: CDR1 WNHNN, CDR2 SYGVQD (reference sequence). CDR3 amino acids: CASGNRQAEAFF. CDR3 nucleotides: TGCGCCAGCGGAAACCGACAGGCTGAAGCTTTCTTT.